These 13 T cell receptor beta chains came from one sample sequenced in a study of blood T cell repertoires in COVID-19. Assay: immunoSEQ multiplex PCR; the TCRdb copy retains only in-frame clones and omits some. The table shows 100,000 or so clones, with 90% to 95% occurring only once. What was sequenced was peripheral blood. All receptors come from a man aged 50-59 years with active COVID-19.

The chain carries TRBV23-1 and TRBJ2-3, with 9 bases aligning to TRBD1. TRBV23-1 is flagged as an ORF with uncertain function. With 11 bases clipped from V and 1 base from J, the junction kept 4 bases outside the gene matches. The length of the CDR3 is 13 residues. The chain's CDR3 is CASRTGGTDTQYF. The CDR3 DNA sequence: TGCGCCTCGAGGACAGGGGGCACAGATACGCAGTATTTT.

The chain recombines TRBV27 with TRBJ1-5, with D perhaps TRBD1 (5 bases). The CDR3 spans 15 residues. V was clipped by 5 bases and J by 9 bases, with 20 bases between them. Per germline, CDR1 MNHEY and CDR2 SMNVEV (reference sequence). This chain's CDR3 is CASSPFGTSNGPQHF. CDR3 in DNA: TGTGCCAGCAGTCCCTTCGGGACTTCCAACGGGCCCCAGCATTTT.

V gene TRBV5-1 combines with J gene TRBJ2-3, with D perhaps matching TRBD1 (6 bases). V lost 0 bases and J lost 1, with 12 bases in between. The germline V gene encodes CDR1 SGHRS and CDR2 YFSETQ. The CDR3 length is 16 residues. The CDR3 coding sequence is TGCGCCAGCAGCTTGGAGCGGACAGCGGGCACAGATACGCAGTATTTT. Amino acids: CASSLERTAGTDTQYF.

V usage is TRBV6-4 and J usage is TRBJ2-7, with a possible D match to TRBD2 (6 bases). CDR1 MRHNA and CDR2 SNTAGT come from the germline V gene. V dropped 3 bases and J dropped 2 bases, with 17 bases sitting between them. The CDR3 length is 16 residues. CDR3 in amino acids: CASSESEGTATYEQYF. The DNA of the CDR3 is TGTGCCAGCAGTGAATCGGAGGGGACGGCAACCTACGAGCAGTACTTC.

The J gene is TRBJ1-3, the V gene TRBV4-2, with unresolved D. V lost 4 bases to trimming and J lost 2 bases, with 9 bases between them. The CDR3 length is 14 residues. CDR1 and CDR2 (germline): LGHNA, YNFKEQ. The CDR3 DNA reads as TGTGCCAGCAGCCTCACCGGGACTGGAAACACCATATATTTT. Amino acids: CASSLTGTGNTIYF.

The rearrangement links TRBV7-9 to TRBJ1-2; a possible D gene is TRBD1 (5 bases). Trimming removed 4 bases at V and 7 bases at J, with 13 bases between. This CDR3 is 13 amino acids long. Germline values: CDR1 SEHNR, CDR2 FQNEAQ (reference sequence). The CDR3 nucleotides are TGTGCCAGCAGCTCCCAGGAGGGGTCTGGCTACACCTTC. It translates to CASSSQEGSGYTF.

As DNA, the CDR3 is TGTGCCAGCAGCGTCAGGTCACACCTAAACACAGATACGCAGTATTTT. Translated, it gives CASSVRSHLNTDTQYF. The J gene is TRBJ2-3, the V gene TRBV9; D uncertain. CDR3 length equals 16 residues. The V gene lost 2 bases and the J gene lost 2 bases, with 15 bases spanning the gap. Germline CDR1 SGDLS, CDR2 YYNGEE.

The V and J genes are TRBV12-3 or TRBV12-4 and TRBJ2-1; possibly TRBD1 for D (6 bases). The length of the CDR3 is 11 residues. Trimming pared 4 bases from V and 15 bases from J, leaving 13 bases between. The CDR3 protein is CASSYRTVLFF. The DNA of the CDR3 is TGTGCCAGCAGTTACAGGACAGTTCTGTTCTTC.

J is TRBJ2-6 and V is TRBV27; 7 bases are a match to TRBD1. The trim removed 4 bases at V and 4 bases at J, leaving 7 bases unmatched. Germline CDR1 reads MNHEY; CDR2 reads SMNVEV (reference sequence). The CDR3 loop spans 16 amino acids. CDR3 amino acids: CASSSGQRSGANVLTF. The CDR3 DNA reads TGTGCCAGCAGTTCGGGACAGCGATCCGGGGCCAACGTCCTGACTTTC.

This chain links TRBV11-2 with TRBJ2-1, with 10 bases fitting TRBD2. The germline gives CDR1 SGHAT, CDR2 FQNNGV. The ends lost 5 bases at V and 4 bases at J; junction bases unmatched: 5. The CDR3 has 15 residues. DNA for the CDR3: TGTGCCAGCAGCCTGGTAGCGGGGGGTTACAATGAGCAGTTCTTC. Its translation is CASSLVAGGYNEQFF. Filled out from reference TRBV11-2 and TRBJ2-1, the complete variable domain reads EAGVAQSPRYKIIEKRQSVAFWCNPISGHATLYWYQQILGQGPKLLIQFQNNGVVDDSQLPKDRFSAERLKGVDSTLKIQPAKLEDSAVYLCASSLVAGGYNEQFFGPGTRLTVL.

The V call is TRBV7-3, the J call TRBJ1-1, with 8 bases lining up with TRBD1. Germline CDR1 and CDR2: SGHTA and FQGTGA. J lost 5 bases, V lost 5 bases, and 7 bases had no gene match. The CDR3 runs 14 residues. This CDR3 reads CASSVSTGATEAFF. The CDR3 DNA is TGTGCCAGCAGCGTCTCGACAGGGGCGACTGAAGCTTTCTTT. Full variable domain (remainder filled in from reference TRBV7-3 and TRBJ1-1): GAGVSQTPSNKVTEKGKYVELRCDPISGHTALYWYRQSLGQGPEFLIYFQGTGAADDSGLPNDRFFAVRPEGSVSTLKIQRTERGDSAVYLCASSVSTGATEAFFGQGTRLTVV.

The V gene is TRBV12-2, the J gene TRBJ2-1; the table's TRBD2 call for D was not verified on the DNA. TRBV12-2 is listed as a pseudogene. CDR3 length: 16 amino acids. CDR3 in amino acids: CASRLADSKRYNEQFF. The CDR3 DNA reads TGTGCAAGTCGCTTAGCGGACTCGAAAAGGTACAATGAGCAGTTCTTC.

The chain links TRBV11-3 to TRBJ2-3, with 9 bases identical to TRBD1. Germline V gene data show CDR1 as SGHNT and CDR2 as YENEEA. This CDR3 contains 15 residues. Trimming took 4 bases from V and 4 from J; bases not matched to a gene: 6. CDR3 DNA sequence: TGTGCCAGCAGCTCTACCGGGACAGGGCCAGATACGCAGTATTTT. The encoded protein is CASSSTGTGPDTQYF.